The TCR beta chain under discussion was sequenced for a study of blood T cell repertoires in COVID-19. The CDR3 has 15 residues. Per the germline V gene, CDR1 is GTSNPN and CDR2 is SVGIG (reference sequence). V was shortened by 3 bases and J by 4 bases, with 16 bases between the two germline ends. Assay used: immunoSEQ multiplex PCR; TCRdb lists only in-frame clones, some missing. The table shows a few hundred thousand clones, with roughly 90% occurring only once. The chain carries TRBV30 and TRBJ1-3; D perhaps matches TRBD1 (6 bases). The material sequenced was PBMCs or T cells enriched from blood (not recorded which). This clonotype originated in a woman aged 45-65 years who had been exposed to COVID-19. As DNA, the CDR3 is TGTGCCTGGAGCCCCCGGGGGGGCGCCGGAAACACCATATATTTT. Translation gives CAWSPRGGAGNTIYF. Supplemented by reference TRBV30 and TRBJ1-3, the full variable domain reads SQTIHQWPATLVQPVGSPLSLECTVEGTSNPNLYWYRQAAGRGLQLLFYSVGIGQISSEVPQNLSASRPQDRQFILSSKKLLLSDSGFYLCAWSPRGGAGNTIYFGEGSWLTVV.